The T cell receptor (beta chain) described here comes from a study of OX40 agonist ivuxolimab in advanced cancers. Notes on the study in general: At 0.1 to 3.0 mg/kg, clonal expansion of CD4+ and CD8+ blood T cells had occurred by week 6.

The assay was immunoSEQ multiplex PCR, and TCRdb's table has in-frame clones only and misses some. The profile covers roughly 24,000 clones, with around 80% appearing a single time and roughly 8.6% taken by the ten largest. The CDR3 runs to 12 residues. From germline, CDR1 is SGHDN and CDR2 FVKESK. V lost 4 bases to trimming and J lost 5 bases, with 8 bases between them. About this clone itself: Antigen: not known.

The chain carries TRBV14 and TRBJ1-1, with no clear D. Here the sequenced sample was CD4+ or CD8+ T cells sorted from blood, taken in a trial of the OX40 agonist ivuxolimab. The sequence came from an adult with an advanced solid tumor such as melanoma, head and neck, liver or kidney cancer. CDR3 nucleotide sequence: TGTGCCAGCAGCCCGTATGGAACTGAAGCTTTCTTT. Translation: CASSPYGTEAFF.